The T cell receptor beta chain described here comes from a study of blood T cell repertoires in COVID-19. This clone was detected only once. The ends lost 1 base at V and 3 bases at J; junction bases unmatched: 8. The germline V gene has CDR1 LNHDA and CDR2 SQIVND (reference sequence). This CDR3 is built from 18 residues. The data were produced by immunoSEQ multiplex PCR, yet TCRdb's version contains in-frame clones alone and is incomplete. The sample carries fewer than 150,000 clones, more than 75% recorded once. The TCR comes from a woman in her thirties or forties with acute or convalescent COVID-19. This chain links TRBV19 with TRBJ2-2; 10 bases map to TRBD2. What was sequenced was peripheral blood. The CDR3, as DNA: TGTGCCAGTAGTATAGGCCCCCTAGCGGGGGCCCACACCGGGGAGCTGTTTTTT. It translates to CASSIGPLAGAHTGELFF.